This T cell receptor beta chain was identified in a study of T-cell reconstitution after alpha-beta-depleted transplantation in children. Study observations and caveats: Some patients owed their high day-60 TCRbeta diversity to surviving recipient T cells and thymic progenitors. Counts and diversity of T cells one year after transplant came mostly from newly produced T cells. Expanded graft clones, several hundred of them, were reportedly the source of alpha-beta T cells about two months after transplant.

For this clonotype: Its antigen is not identified.

Germline lookup yields CDR1 MNHEY and CDR2 SVGAGI. Trimming removed 6 bases from V and 4 bases from J, with 15 bases in between. This CDR3 has 14 residues. As it was prepared, the TCRbeta library received unique molecular identifiers. TCRdb analysed the PCR reads with MiXCR anew, one entry per CDR3 protein. The repertoire consists of a few hundred thousand distinct CDR3 sequences, with roughly 13% occurring once and the leading ten covering approximately 2%. The source is a male patient between 5 and 17 years old who had a stem cell transplant for acute myeloid leukemia, so the T cells may come from the graft donor. The sample in question was PBMCs, mostly from graft donor cells, obtained 360 days after TCRalphabeta/CD19-depleted stem cell transplant. This chain connects TRBV6-5 to TRBJ1-2; tentatively, D is TRBD1 (5 bases). In nucleotides, the CDR3 is TGTGCCAGCAGCGACTCCTCAGGGATCTATGGCTACACCTTC. It specifies CASSDSSGIYGYTF.